This paragraph reports one T cell receptor (beta chain). Its antigen is unknown. The data are from a study of response to subunit inactivated influenza vaccine. Study outcomes and limitations: Seasonal influenza vaccination, on each occasion, was suggested by the authors to recruit few new T cells.

The CDR3 extends over 16 amino acids. V gave up 5 bases and J gave up 2 bases, with 17 bases separating them. Per the germline V gene, CDR1 is SGHTA and CDR2 is FQGTGA. TCRdb reanalysed the RT-PCR reads using MiXCR and keeps one entry per CDR3 protein. The sample consists of fewer than 750,000 distinct CDR3 sequences, approximately 15% of them appearing once. The material sequenced was PBMCs from blood, taken about 11 days after vaccination. This sequence was found in a man aged 50 or older who received an inactivated influenza vaccine. The V call is TRBV7-3, the J call TRBJ2-3; a possible D gene is TRBD1 (6 bases). CDR3 protein: CASSPGAGRTTDTQYF. CDR3 sequence (DNA): TGTGCCAGCAGCCCAGGGGCCGGACGAACCACAGATACGCAGTATTTT.